This TCR beta chain was identified during a study of T cells in Graves' hyperthyroidism and ophthalmopathy. Patients aged 18 to 65 with hyperthyroidism were newly diagnosed, with duration under 2 months. The study collected blood at first hyperthyroidism diagnosis, before any ophthalmopathy symptoms arose. Study-level points and caveats: A model using 13 V-J features told ophthalmopathy apart from stable hyperthyroidism.

This clonotype appeared many times. No antigen is known for it. There were TCR beta CDR3 regions amplified from RNA transcripts. HTBI primers were employed in a first-round RT-PCR of the TCR CDR3. Each CDR3 protein is one row after TCRdb ran MiXCR on the multiplex PCR reads. The sample includes roughly 500,000 distinct CDR3 sequences, about 15% of them seen just once. The clonotype originates from a woman between 25 and 40 years old with Graves' hyperthyroidism that later progressed to Graves' ophthalmopathy. The source material was blood.

CDR3 sequence: CASRLTIDTGELFF. Here the CDR3 DNA reads TGTGCCAGTAGGCTCACGATCGACACCGGGGAGCTGTTTTTT. The rearrangement links TRBV19 to TRBJ2-2; D ambiguous. In germline, CDR1 is LNHDA, CDR2 SQIVND (reference sequence). CDR3 length: 14 amino acids. Trimming pared 6 bases from V and 3 bases from J, leaving 11 bases between.